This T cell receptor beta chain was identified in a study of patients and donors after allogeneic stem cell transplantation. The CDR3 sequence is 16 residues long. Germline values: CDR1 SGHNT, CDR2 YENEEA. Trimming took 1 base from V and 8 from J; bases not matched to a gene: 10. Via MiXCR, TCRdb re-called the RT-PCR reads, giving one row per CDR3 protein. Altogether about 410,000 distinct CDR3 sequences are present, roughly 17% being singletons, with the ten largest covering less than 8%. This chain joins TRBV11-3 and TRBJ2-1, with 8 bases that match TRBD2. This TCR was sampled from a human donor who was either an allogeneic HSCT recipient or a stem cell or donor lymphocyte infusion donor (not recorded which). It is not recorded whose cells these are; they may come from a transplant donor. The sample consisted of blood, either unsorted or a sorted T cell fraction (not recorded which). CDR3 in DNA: TGTGCCAGCAGCTTAGGTCCCGGGAGGGCCGTCCATGAGCAGTTCTTC. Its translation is CASSLGPGRAVHEQFF.